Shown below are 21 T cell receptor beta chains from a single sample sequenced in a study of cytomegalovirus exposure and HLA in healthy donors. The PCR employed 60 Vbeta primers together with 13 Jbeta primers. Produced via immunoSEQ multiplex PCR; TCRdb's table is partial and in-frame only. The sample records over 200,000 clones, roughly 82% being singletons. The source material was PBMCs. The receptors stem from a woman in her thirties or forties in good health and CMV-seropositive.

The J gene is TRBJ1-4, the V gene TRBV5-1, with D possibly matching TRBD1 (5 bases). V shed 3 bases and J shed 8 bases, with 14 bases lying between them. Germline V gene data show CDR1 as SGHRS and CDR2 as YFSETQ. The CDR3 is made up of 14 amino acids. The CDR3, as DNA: TGCGCCAGCAGCTCGGGACGGGGGAACGAAAAACTGTTTTTT. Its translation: CASSSGRGNEKLFF.

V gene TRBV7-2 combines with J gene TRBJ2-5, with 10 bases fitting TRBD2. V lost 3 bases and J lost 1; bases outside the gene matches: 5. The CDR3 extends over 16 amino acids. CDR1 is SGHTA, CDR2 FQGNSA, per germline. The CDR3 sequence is CASSLSGGAPQETQYF. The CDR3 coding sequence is TGTGCCAGCAGCTTGAGCGGGGGGGCCCCCCAAGAGACCCAGTACTTC.

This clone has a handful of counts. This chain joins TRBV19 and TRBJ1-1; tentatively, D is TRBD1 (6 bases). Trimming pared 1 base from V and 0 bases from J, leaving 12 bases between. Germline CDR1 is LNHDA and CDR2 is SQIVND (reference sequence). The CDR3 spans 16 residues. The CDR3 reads CASSIVGGRMNTEAFF. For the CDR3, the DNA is TGTGCCAGTAGTATAGTAGGGGGACGGATGAACACTGAAGCTTTCTTT. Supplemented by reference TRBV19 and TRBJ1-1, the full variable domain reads DGGITQSPKYLFRKEGQNVTLSCEQNLNHDAMYWYRQDPGQGLRLIYYSQIVNDFQKGDIAEGYSVSREKKESFPLTVTSAQKNPTAFYLCASSIVGGRMNTEAFFGQGTRLTVV.

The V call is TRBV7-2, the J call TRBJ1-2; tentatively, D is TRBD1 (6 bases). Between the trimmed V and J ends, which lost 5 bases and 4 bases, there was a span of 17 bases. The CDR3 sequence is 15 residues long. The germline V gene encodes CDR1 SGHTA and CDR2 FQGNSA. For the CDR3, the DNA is TGTGCCAGCAGCCAACCTATCGGACAGTTCTATGGCTACACCTTC. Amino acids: CASSQPIGQFYGYTF.

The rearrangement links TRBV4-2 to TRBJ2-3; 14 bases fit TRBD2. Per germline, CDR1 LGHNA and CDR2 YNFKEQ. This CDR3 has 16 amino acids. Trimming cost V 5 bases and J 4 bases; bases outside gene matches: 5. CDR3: CASSKGTSGSADTQYF. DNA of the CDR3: TGTGCCAGCAGCAAAGGGACTAGCGGGAGTGCAGATACGCAGTATTTT.

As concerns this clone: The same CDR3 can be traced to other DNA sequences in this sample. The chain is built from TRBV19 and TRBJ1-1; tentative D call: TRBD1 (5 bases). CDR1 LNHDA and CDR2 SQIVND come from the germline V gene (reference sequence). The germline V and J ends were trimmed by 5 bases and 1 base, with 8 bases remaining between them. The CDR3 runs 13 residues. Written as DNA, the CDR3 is TGTGCCAGTAGTGTGACAGCGAACACTGAAGCTTTCTTT. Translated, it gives CASSVTANTEAFF.

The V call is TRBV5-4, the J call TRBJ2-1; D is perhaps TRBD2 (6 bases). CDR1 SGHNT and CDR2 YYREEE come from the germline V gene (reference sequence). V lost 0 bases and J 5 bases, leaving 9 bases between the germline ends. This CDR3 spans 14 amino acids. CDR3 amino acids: CASSLVLANNEQFF. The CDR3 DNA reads TGTGCCAGCAGCTTGGTCCTAGCGAACAATGAGCAGTTCTTC.

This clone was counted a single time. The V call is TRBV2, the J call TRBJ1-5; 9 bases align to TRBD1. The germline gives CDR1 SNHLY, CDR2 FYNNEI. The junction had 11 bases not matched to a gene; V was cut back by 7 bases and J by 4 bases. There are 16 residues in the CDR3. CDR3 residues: CASNYVSGTGNQPQHF. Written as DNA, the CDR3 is TGTGCCAGCAATTACGTTTCCGGGACAGGGAATCAGCCCCAGCATTTT. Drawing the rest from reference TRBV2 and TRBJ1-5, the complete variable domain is EPEVTQTPSHQVTQMGQEVILRCVPISNHLYFYWYRQILGQKVEFLVSFYNNEISEKSEIFDDQFSVERPDGSNFTLKIRSTKLEDSAMYFCASNYVSGTGNQPQHFGDGTRLSIL.

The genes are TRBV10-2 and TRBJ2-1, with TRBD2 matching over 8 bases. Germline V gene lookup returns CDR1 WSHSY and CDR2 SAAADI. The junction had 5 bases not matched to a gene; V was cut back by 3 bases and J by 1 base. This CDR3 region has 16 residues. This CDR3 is CASSDPSGGSYNEQFF. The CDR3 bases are TGCGCCAGCAGTGATCCCAGCGGGGGATCCTACAATGAGCAGTTCTTC.

The CDR3 protein is CAIARGGFTEAFF. DNA of the CDR3: TGTGCCATCGCAAGGGGGGGGTTCACTGAAGCTTTCTTT. The V gene is TRBV10-3, the J gene TRBJ1-1; possibly TRBD1 for D (6 bases). The V end lost 8 bases, the J end lost 4 bases, and 14 bases lay between the germline ends. The germline V gene has CDR1 ENHRY and CDR2 SYGVKD. The CDR3 has 13 amino acids.

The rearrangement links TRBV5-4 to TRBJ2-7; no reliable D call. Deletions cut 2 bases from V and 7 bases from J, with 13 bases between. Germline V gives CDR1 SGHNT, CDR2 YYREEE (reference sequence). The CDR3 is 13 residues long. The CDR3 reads CASSFKPSSEQYF. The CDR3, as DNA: TGTGCCAGCAGCTTTAAACCGAGTAGTGAGCAGTACTTC.

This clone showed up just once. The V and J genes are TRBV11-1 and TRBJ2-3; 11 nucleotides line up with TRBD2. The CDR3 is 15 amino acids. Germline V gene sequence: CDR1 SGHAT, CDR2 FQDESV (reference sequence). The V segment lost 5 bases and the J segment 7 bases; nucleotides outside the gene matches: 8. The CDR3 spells CASSPSSGGFYTQYF. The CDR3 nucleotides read TGTGCCAGCAGCCCCTCTAGCGGGGGGTTTTATACGCAGTATTTT.

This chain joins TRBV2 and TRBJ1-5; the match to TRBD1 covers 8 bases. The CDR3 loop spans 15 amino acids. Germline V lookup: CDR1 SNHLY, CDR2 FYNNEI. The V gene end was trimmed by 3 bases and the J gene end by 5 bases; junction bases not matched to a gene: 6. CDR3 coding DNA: TGTGCCAGCAGTGATGACAGGGGAGGCGATCAGCCCCAGCATTTT. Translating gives CASSDDRGGDQPQHF.

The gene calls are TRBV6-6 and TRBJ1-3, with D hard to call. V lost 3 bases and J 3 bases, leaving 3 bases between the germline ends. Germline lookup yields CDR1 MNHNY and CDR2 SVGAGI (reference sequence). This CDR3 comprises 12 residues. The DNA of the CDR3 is TGTGCCAGCAGTTATAATGGAAACACCATATATTTT. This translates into CASSYNGNTIYF.

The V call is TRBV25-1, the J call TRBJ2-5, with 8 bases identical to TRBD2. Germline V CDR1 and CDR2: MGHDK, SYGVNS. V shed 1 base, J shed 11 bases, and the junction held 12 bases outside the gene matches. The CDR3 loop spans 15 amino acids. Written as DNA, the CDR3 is TGTGCCAGCAGTGAATTGGGGACTAGGGGGGTTGGGCAGTACTTC. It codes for CASSELGTRGVGQYF.

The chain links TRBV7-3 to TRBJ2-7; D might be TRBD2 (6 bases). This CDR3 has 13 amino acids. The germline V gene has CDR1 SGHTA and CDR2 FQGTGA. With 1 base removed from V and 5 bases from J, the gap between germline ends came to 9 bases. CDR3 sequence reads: CASSLRRGDEQYF. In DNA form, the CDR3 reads TGTGCCAGCAGCTTAAGGAGGGGCGACGAGCAGTACTTC. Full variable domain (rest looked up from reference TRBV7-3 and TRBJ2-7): GAGVSQTPSNKVTEKGKYVELRCDPISGHTALYWYRQSLGQGPEFLIYFQGTGAADDSGLPNDRFFAVRPEGSVSTLKIQRTERGDSAVYLCASSLRRGDEQYFGPGTRLTVT.

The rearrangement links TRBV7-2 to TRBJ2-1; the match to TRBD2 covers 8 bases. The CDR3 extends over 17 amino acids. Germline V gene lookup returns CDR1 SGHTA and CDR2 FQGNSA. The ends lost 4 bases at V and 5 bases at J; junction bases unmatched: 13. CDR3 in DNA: TGTGCCAGCAGCTATGTCCCTTGGGGTAGCGGGGACAATGAGCAGTTCTTC. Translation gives CASSYVPWGSGDNEQFF.

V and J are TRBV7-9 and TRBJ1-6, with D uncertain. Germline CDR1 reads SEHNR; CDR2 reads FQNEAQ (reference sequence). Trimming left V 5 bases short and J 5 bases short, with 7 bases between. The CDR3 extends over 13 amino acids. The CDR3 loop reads CASSQSDNSPLHF. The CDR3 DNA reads TGTGCCAGCAGCCAGAGCGATAATTCACCCCTCCACTTT.

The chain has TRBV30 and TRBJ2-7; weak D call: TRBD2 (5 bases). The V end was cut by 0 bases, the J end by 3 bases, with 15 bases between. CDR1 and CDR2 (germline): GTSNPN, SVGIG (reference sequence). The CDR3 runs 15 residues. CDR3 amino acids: CAWSVPRGIYYEQYF. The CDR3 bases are TGTGCCTGGAGTGTCCCTAGAGGGATTTACTACGAGCAGTACTTC.

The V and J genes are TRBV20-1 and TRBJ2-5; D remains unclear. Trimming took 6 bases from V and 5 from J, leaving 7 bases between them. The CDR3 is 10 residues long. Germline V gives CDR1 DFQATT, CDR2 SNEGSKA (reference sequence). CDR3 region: CSALSETQYF. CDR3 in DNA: TGCAGTGCGCTATCCGAGACCCAGTACTTC.

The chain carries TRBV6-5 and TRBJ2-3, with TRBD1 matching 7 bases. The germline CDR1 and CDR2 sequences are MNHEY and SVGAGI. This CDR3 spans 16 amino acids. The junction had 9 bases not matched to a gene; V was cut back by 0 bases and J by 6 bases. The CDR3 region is CASSYSSGQVLDTQYF. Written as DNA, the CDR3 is TGTGCCAGCAGTTACTCCAGCGGACAGGTTCTGGATACGCAGTATTTT.